This T cell receptor beta chain was sequenced in a study of Graves' ophthalmopathy and Graves' hyperthyroidism. The study's findings and limits: Clonotypes were expanded in thyroid at above 0.001 frequency, and most also appeared in blood. Both an approximately 70% sensitivity and an approximately 72% specificity characterized the model's predictions of ophthalmopathy progression.

The germline CDR1 and CDR2 sequences are SGDLS and YYNGEE. Trimming removed 4 bases at V and 2 bases at J, with 16 bases between. The CDR3 has 16 amino acids. Amplified TCR beta CDR3 regions were obtained using RNA transcripts as template. After a first-round RT-PCR with HTBI primers, a second-round multiplex PCR was run. One entry per CDR3 protein, called by TCRdb with MiXCR from the multiplex PCR reads. The data show about 620,000 distinct CDR3 sequences, 22% seen once. This clonotype came up a few times. No antigen is known for it. Being one base from a much bigger clone, this may be a read error. The sample was peripheral blood. The receptor's source is a woman between 18 and 29 years old with stable Graves' hyperthyroidism. Some clones in this sample may be carry-over from other donors' samples. The genes are TRBV9 and TRBJ1-5, with D tentatively TRBD1 (6 bases). CDR3 protein: CASSPTGTNGNQPQHF. DNA for the CDR3: TGTGCCAGCAGCCCGACCGGGACAAATGGCAATCAGCCCCAGCATTTT.